This T cell receptor (beta chain) is from a study of CD8 T cells in Susac syndrome (dated by TCRdb to between 2019 and 2020). Concerning the study at large: Of the Susac syndrome patients who were sequenced, under 10 were in clinical remission while more than five had clinically active disease. At blood withdrawal, Susac syndrome patients were either therapy-naive, taking corticosteroids (in some cases with IVIg as well), or taking IVIg alone. The study used repertoire sequencing to test whether antigen drove CD8+ T cell activation and differentiation in Susac syndrome.

RNA was extracted using the RNeasy kit, and about 0.5 to 1 microgram was reverse transcribed with random hexamers. TCR beta CDR3 regions were amplified with the immunoSEQ multiplex PCR assay covering 54 Vbeta and 13 Jbeta segments. PCR amplification bias was corrected by using a synthetic template baseline for primer optimization and computational correction. From the authors' description of their analysis: Reads were assigned to V, D and J genes according to IMGT and analyzed in immunoSEQ Analyzer, with only productive sequences retained. Clonality was computed as one minus Shannon entropy normalized by log2 of the number of productive unique sequences. Public and private clones were assessed among the 100 most prevalent clones of each patient and control. A clone was defined as Susac-specific if it was absent from the healthy and MS cohorts, from over a thousand published viral clones and from other ImmuneACCESS disease sequences. TCRdb itself trimmed the public reads at Q25 with fastp, ran MiXCR and retained productive beta chains. Entries that share a CDR3 protein sequence are merged under the most common genes and DNA. The V and J calls were not made by the authors but by TCRdb's processing. This sample holds around 170,000 distinct CDR3 sequences; approximately 95% were observed only once. Jointly, the top ten make up 0.098% of the sample.

CDR1 and CDR2, per the germline V gene, are SQVTM and ANQGSEA. After removal of 6 bases from V and 3 bases from J, the junction retains 3 bases not matched to a gene. Inclusive of the bounding cysteine and phenylalanine, the CDR3 is 12 residues long. CDR3 DNA is the only sequence kept; it has 36 bases, read in frame from the first base. On this clonotype: Its binding antigen is unknown. No base quality values were provided; no much bigger clone lies one nucleotide off.

Peripheral blood CD8+ and CD4+ T cells from healthy donors, Susac syndrome patients and multiple sclerosis patients were profiled by high-throughput TCR beta sequencing. The Susac syndrome patients fulfilled recently defined diagnostic criteria for either definite or probable disease. Bulk CD8+ and CD4+ T cells were purified by magnetic negative isolation, whereas CD8+ TEMRA cells were enriched by FACS. Blood was drawn into EDTA tubes, processed within 24 hours, and PBMCs were isolated by density gradient centrifugation. PBMCs intended for TCR sequencing were frozen in liquid nitrogen and were later thawed in a 37 degrees C water bath. The sorted or isolated CD4+, CD8+ and CD8+ TEMRA cells had a purity of 90% or higher. On the study overall, not on this receptor specifically: The number of individuals in the TCR sequencing and HLA analysis was recognized as being relatively small. The CD4+ T cell repertoire of patients with Susac syndrome showed no detectable clonal expansion.

The sequencing sample was made of CD4+ T cells from PBMCs. The receptor chain draws on TRBV29-1 and TRBJ2-7; 9 junctional bases match TRBD2. The clonotype was recovered from a human donor with Susac syndrome. This receptor has the CDR3 CSVGGGGYEQYF. The DNA reads as follows: TGCAGCGTCGGCGGGGGGGGCTACGAGCAGTACTTC.